This note documents a single T cell receptor beta chain sequence. Its antigen remains unidentified. This sample was taken from a study of cytomegalovirus exposure and HLA in healthy donors. On the study more broadly: Out of 398 genotyped donors, around 80% belonged to the Caucasian-associated ancestry cluster.

Both 60 Vbeta primers and 13 Jbeta primers went into the PCR. This table comes from immunoSEQ multiplex PCR, and its TCRdb copy is limited to in-frame clones, with some not included. Altogether fewer than 200,000 clones are present, 75% to 90% being singletons, with the ten largest covering over 2%. Notes on the study in general: Most TCRs appeared rarely, but some public TCRs recurred in many donors. For TCR beta chains, V- and J-gene trimming was later linked to a missense DCLRE1C variant. A highly shared variant cluster was judged a likely technical artifact.

Germline V gene data show CDR1 as MNHNS and CDR2 as SASEGT. Trimming took 3 bases from V and 7 from J; bases not matched to a gene: 6. The CDR3 has 15 residues. This receptor was identified in a male donor in good health and CMV-seronegative. The chain is built from TRBV6-1 and TRBJ2-1; TRBD1 matches at 10 bases. The source material was PBMCs. The CDR3 reads CASSESTGGWNEQFF. DNA of the CDR3: TGTGCCAGCAGTGAGTCGACAGGGGGCTGGAATGAGCAGTTCTTC.